This entry lists 7 T cell receptor beta chains sequenced from one sample in a study of blood T cells in healthy people across ages. A second PCR of 7 to 11 cycles used a sample-barcoded 5' primer and a J-beta primer mix. TCRdb redid the calling of the 5' RACE reads with MiXCR, one entry per CDR3 protein. The sample shows about 1.8 million distinct CDR3 sequences, around 48% of them seen only once. The sequencing input was blood. The receptors originated from a woman between 40 and 50 years old in good health.

The chain recombines TRBV15 with TRBJ1-1; D might be TRBD1 (6 bases). Germline V gives CDR1 LNHNV, CDR2 YYDKDF (reference sequence). The CDR3 runs to 15 residues. The V gene lost 3 bases and the J gene lost 5 bases, with 16 bases spanning the gap. The CDR3 sequence is CATSSWDTRDTEAFF. The DNA for the CDR3 is TGTGCCACCAGCAGCTGGGACACCCGTGATACTGAAGCTTTCTTT.

This clonotype was observed a handful of times. V and J are TRBV6-5 and TRBJ2-7, with TRBD2 as a possible D gene (6 bases). The germline gives CDR1 MNHEY, CDR2 SVGAGI. V gave up 7 bases and J gave up 4 bases, with 14 bases separating them. This CDR3 has 13 amino acids. The CDR3 sequence is CASTEDGGYEQYF. The CDR3 DNA sequence: TGTGCCAGCACCGAAGACGGGGGATACGAGCAGTACTTC.

The sample holds one count of this clonotype. DNA of the CDR3: TGTGCCAGCAGCCCATGGGGGCAGACCCAAAGGAATGAGCAGTTCTTC. Amino acid sequence: CASSPWGQTQRNEQFF. V gene TRBV11-1 combines with J gene TRBJ2-1, with a weak D call TRBD1 (6 bases). The V gene's germline CDR1 is SGHAT and CDR2 FQDESV (reference sequence). The germline V and J ends were trimmed by 5 bases and 7 bases, with 21 bases remaining between them. The CDR3 spans 16 residues.

This sequence joins TRBV20-1 and TRBJ1-2; TRBD1 is a possible D gene (5 bases). Trimming removed 3 bases from V and 7 bases from J, with 15 bases in between. The V gene's germline CDR1 is DFQATT and CDR2 SNEGSKA (reference sequence). The CDR3 loop spans 13 amino acids. The CDR3 DNA follows: TGCAGTGCTAGTTCGCAGGGAAGGGGTGGCTACACCTTC. Translation gives CSASSQGRGGYTF.

V and J are TRBV12-3 or TRBV12-4 and TRBJ2-7; the D is unclear. The V end was cut by 5 bases, the J end by 3 bases, with 11 bases between. The CDR3 loop spans 13 amino acids. In DNA, the CDR3 is TGTGCCAGCAGTGCTGGGGTCCGCTACGAGCAGTACTTC. This codes for CASSAGVRYEQYF.

The rearrangement joins TRBV14 to TRBJ2-3; the D gene could be TRBD1 or TRBD2 (5 bases each). This CDR3 contains 18 residues. Between the trimmed V and J ends, which lost 1 base and 3 bases, there was a span of 20 bases. Germline lookup yields CDR1 SGHDN and CDR2 FVKESK. The CDR3 DNA reads as TGTGCCAGCAGCCAAGGGGCCACGGGACGCCTGTTTACAGATACGCAGTATTTT. It translates to CASSQGATGRLFTDTQYF.

The genes are TRBV6-2 or TRBV6-3 and TRBJ2-5; D uncertain. Germline V gives CDR1 MNHEY, CDR2 SVGEGT. Between the trimmed V and J ends, which lost 0 bases and 6 bases, there was a span of 20 bases. CDR3 length equals 17 residues. CDR3 sequence: CASSYSNSGPPLKTQYF. The CDR3 DNA reads TGTGCCAGCAGTTACTCGAATTCGGGCCCACCACTTAAGACCCAGTACTTC.